The 21 T cell receptor beta chains below were found in one sample sequenced in a study of T cell responses to AZD1222 COVID-19 vaccine. The data were produced by immunoSEQ multiplex PCR, yet TCRdb's version contains in-frame clones alone and is incomplete. The table has some 150,000 clones, around 90% seen once. The source material was peripheral blood, sampled on day 0 of AZD1222 vaccination. The receptors shown here come from an adult in good health.

The chain joins TRBV3-1 (or the pseudogene TRBV3-2) to TRBJ2-2; TRBD2 matches 10 bases. The length of the CDR3 is 17 residues. Germline lookup yields CDR1 LGHDT and CDR2 YNNKEL (reference sequence). J was trimmed by 1 base and V by 2 bases; bases with no gene match: 4. The CDR3 DNA follows: TGTGCCAGCAGCCAAACCGGACTAGCGGTGAACACCGGGGAGCTGTTTTTT. This codes for CASSQTGLAVNTGELFF.

CDR3 nucleotides: TGCGCCAGCAGCTTGACCGGGACAGGACGCAAAGCTTTCTTT. Protein product: CASSLTGTGRKAFF. The rearrangement joins TRBV5-1 to TRBJ1-1; 8 positions match TRBD1. The CDR3 totals 14 residues. J was trimmed by 9 bases and V by 1 base; bases with no gene match: 8. Germline V gene data show CDR1 as SGHRS and CDR2 as YFSETQ.

The chain couples TRBV5-6 to TRBJ2-7; D gene ambiguous. Deletions cut 1 base from V and 5 bases from J, with 7 bases between. In germline, CDR1 is SGHDT, CDR2 YYEEEE. The CDR3 sequence is 12 residues long. The CDR3 DNA is TGTGCCAGCAGCTTGAGACACAACGAGCAGTACTTC. Translation: CASSLRHNEQYF.

The chain is built from TRBV7-2 and TRBJ2-1; 14 nucleotides line up with TRBD2. The CDR3 spans 17 residues. From germline, CDR1 is SGHTA and CDR2 FQGNSA. With V trimmed by 1 base and J by 12 bases, 11 bases remained unmatched. This CDR3 is CASSLEAGTSGSTVQFF. In nucleotides, the CDR3 is TGTGCCAGCAGCTTAGAGGCCGGGACTAGCGGGAGTACGGTGCAGTTCTTC.

The chain combines TRBV19 with TRBJ2-7; D gene unclear. V lost 1 base and J 12 bases, leaving 13 bases between the germline ends. The germline V gene has CDR1 LNHDA and CDR2 SQIVND (reference sequence). The CDR3 contains 12 residues. The CDR3 nucleotides are TGTGCCAGTAGTATAGGTGGCTCCGCGCGGTACTTC. Protein sequence: CASSIGGSARYF. The whole variable domain, filled in from reference TRBV19 and TRBJ2-7, reads DGGITQSPKYLFRKEGQNVTLSCEQNLNHDAMYWYRQDPGQGLRLIYYSQIVNDFQKGDIAEGYSVSREKKESFPLTVTSAQKNPTAFYLCASSIGGSARYFGPGTRLTVT.

This clone appeared a few times. The rearrangement joins TRBV18 to TRBJ2-1; no clear D gene. The germline V gene encodes CDR1 KGHSH and CDR2 LQKENI. The CDR3 extends over 13 amino acids. V lost 2 bases to trimming and J lost 5 bases, with 7 bases between them. CDR3 coding DNA: TGTGCCAGCTCACCAAAGGGAAACAATGAGCAGTTCTTC. As protein: CASSPKGNNEQFF. Together with reference TRBV18 and TRBJ2-1, the CDR3 gives the full variable domain: NAGVMQNPRHLVRRRGQEARLRCSPMKGHSHVYWYRQLPEEGLKFMVYLQKENIIDESGMPKERFSAEFPKEGPSILRIQQVVRGDSAAYFCASSPKGNNEQFFGPGTRLTVL.

This sequence joins TRBV28 and TRBJ1-4, with 9 positions matching TRBD1. The CDR3 extends over 19 amino acids. J was trimmed by 5 bases and V by 5 bases; bases with no gene match: 18. Looked up from germline, CDR1 is MDHEN and CDR2 is SYDVKM. CDR3 in amino acids: CASSRLPGTGSRGNEKLFF. The CDR3 DNA is TGTGCCAGCAGTAGATTACCCGGGACAGGGTCACGGGGGAATGAAAAACTGTTTTTT.

The chain combines TRBV6-5 with TRBJ1-4; no clear D. The germline V and J ends were trimmed by 0 bases and 0 bases, with 5 bases remaining between them. The CDR3 is 15 amino acids. Germline V gene lookup returns CDR1 MNHEY and CDR2 SVGAGI. CDR3 sequence (DNA): TGTGCCAGCAGTTACTCGCTGGCAACTAATGAAAAACTGTTTTTT. It encodes CASSYSLATNEKLFF.

The chain recombines TRBV6-5 with TRBJ1-4, with D possibly TRBD1 on 5 matching bases. The CDR3 is made up of 14 amino acids. Germline V gene sequence: CDR1 MNHEY, CDR2 SVGAGI. Trimming left V 5 bases short and J 4 bases short, with 11 bases between. The CDR3 reads CASSPGRGNEKLFF. CDR3 DNA sequence: TGTGCCAGCAGTCCGGGACGGGGTAATGAAAAACTGTTTTTT.

The chain links TRBV15 to TRBJ2-1; a weak D match, TRBD2 (6 bases). The CDR3 extends over 17 amino acids. The germline V gene encodes CDR1 LNHNV and CDR2 YYDKDF (reference sequence). V was clipped by 3 bases and J by 7 bases, with 22 bases between them. CDR3 residues: CATSRVGGTGVENEQFF. The DNA for the CDR3 is TGTGCCACCAGCAGGGTCGGCGGGACGGGAGTGGAGAATGAGCAGTTCTTC.

J is TRBJ2-7 and V is TRBV27; no firm D call. V lost 8 bases and J 5 bases, leaving 13 bases between the germline ends. This CDR3 region has 12 residues. CDR1 is MNHEY and CDR2 is SMNVEV in the germline V gene (reference sequence). The CDR3 DNA is TGTGCCAGCGGGCTCAGAGTCCACGAGCAGTACTTC. It encodes CASGLRVHEQYF.

This clone has just one count. This chain connects TRBV12-3 or TRBV12-4 to TRBJ1-5; the D is unclear. The CDR3 totals 12 residues. Trimming stripped 3 bases from V and 6 bases from J, with 6 bases between. Here the CDR3 reads CASSFPPQPQHF. The CDR3 nucleotides are TGTGCCAGCAGTTTTCCCCCTCAGCCCCAGCATTTT.

This clone has only one observation. The J gene is TRBJ1-5, the V gene TRBV30; 9 nucleotides match TRBD1. J was trimmed by 4 bases and V by 2 bases; bases with no gene match: 3. This CDR3 contains 14 residues. Germline CDR1 and CDR2: GTSNPN and SVGIG (reference sequence). In DNA form, the CDR3 reads TGTGCCTGGAGTCCCGGGACAGGGAATCAGCCCCAGCATTTT. As protein: CAWSPGTGNQPQHF.

The chain carries TRBV6-5 and TRBJ1-4, with 9 bases identical to TRBD1. V gave up 7 bases and J gave up 5 bases; unmatched junction bases: 8. CDR3 length equals 15 residues. Looked up from germline, CDR1 is MNHEY and CDR2 is SVGAGI. CDR3 amino acids: CASTSMGQGNEKLFF. DNA for the CDR3: TGTGCCAGCACCTCCATGGGACAGGGAAATGAAAAACTGTTTTTT.

The rearrangement joins TRBV6-6 to TRBJ1-6; D ambiguous. The CDR3 runs to 13 residues. V was pared by 5 bases and J by 12 bases, with 14 bases between. Germline V gene lookup returns CDR1 MNHNY and CDR2 SVGAGI (reference sequence). The CDR3: CASSQIGGGPLHF. For the CDR3, the DNA is TGTGCCAGCAGTCAGATCGGTGGAGGACCCCTCCACTTT.

The gene calls are TRBV2 and TRBJ2-5; D may be TRBD2 (5 bases). CDR1 is SNHLY, CDR2 FYNNEI, per germline. This CDR3 has 15 residues. Deletions cut 3 bases from V and 2 bases from J, with 13 bases between. CDR3 in amino acids: CASSEPSGYQETQYF. As DNA, the CDR3 is TGTGCCAGCAGTGAGCCCAGCGGATATCAAGAGACCCAGTACTTC.

The gene calls are TRBV18 and TRBJ2-5; no clear D gene. The length of the CDR3 is 12 residues. Germline V gene sequence: CDR1 KGHSH, CDR2 LQKENI. Trimming pared 3 bases from V and 5 bases from J, leaving 7 bases between. The CDR3 here is CASSPMGETQYF. The CDR3 DNA sequence: TGTGCCAGCTCACCCATGGGGGAGACCCAGTACTTC.

This chain links TRBV7-8 with TRBJ1-5, with 8 positions matching TRBD1. There are 13 residues in the CDR3. After removal of 7 bases from V and 7 bases from J, the junction contained 6 bases not matched to a gene. Germline CDR1 reads SGHVS; CDR2 reads FQNEAQ. The CDR3 region is CASTGTGNQPQHF. In DNA form, the CDR3 reads TGTGCCAGCACCGGGACAGGTAACCAGCCCCAGCATTTT. The whole variable domain, filled in from reference TRBV7-8 and TRBJ1-5, reads GAGVSQSPRYKVAKRGQDVALRCDPISGHVSLFWYQQALGQGPEFLTYFQNEAQLDKSGLPSDRFFAERPEGSVSTLKIQRTQQEDSAVYLCASTGTGNQPQHFGDGTRLSIL.

This rearrangement joins TRBV5-6 to TRBJ2-1, with 9 nucleotides matching TRBD1. The CDR3 is 15 residues long. Per germline, CDR1 SGHDT and CDR2 YYEEEE. J gave up 9 bases and V 1 base, and 8 bases lay outside the gene matches. The CDR3: CASSLTGGRGFEQFF. DNA of the CDR3: TGTGCCAGCAGCTTGACAGGGGGCAGAGGGTTTGAGCAGTTCTTC.

This clone was recorded only once. CDR3 sequence: CASSLVGQDNEQFF. The CDR3 DNA sequence: TGTGCCAGCAGCTTAGTGGGCCAAGACAATGAGCAGTTCTTC. The chain uses TRBV7-9 and TRBJ2-1, with D unresolved. The CDR3 runs 14 residues. Trimming stripped 1 base from V and 5 bases from J, with 9 bases between. CDR1 and CDR2 (germline): SEHNR, FQNEAQ (reference sequence).

The V gene is TRBV9, the J gene TRBJ2-5; unclear D gene. The CDR3 consists of 12 residues. CDR1 and CDR2 (germline): SGDLS, YYNGEE. V was trimmed by 4 bases and J by 0 bases, leaving 4 bases between them. CDR3 bases: TGTGCCAGCAGCCCCAACCAAGAGACCCAGTACTTC. Protein product: CASSPNQETQYF.